One and the same sample provided the 30 T cell receptor beta chains below, sequenced in a study of cytomegalovirus exposure and HLA in healthy donors. The PCR had 60 Vbeta and 13 Jbeta primers. Some clones are missing from TCRdb's copy, which holds only in-frame ones; the method was immunoSEQ multiplex PCR. The sample carries about 120,000 clones, around 80% recorded once. The source material was PBMCs. The receptors were gathered from a man in his fifties in good health and CMV-seronegative.

The V gene is TRBV30, the J gene TRBJ2-7; D is unresolved. This CDR3 has 13 residues. V was shortened by 3 bases and J by 3 bases, with 12 bases between the two germline ends. CDR1 is GTSNPN, CDR2 SVGIG, per germline (reference sequence). CDR3 sequence reads: CAWRRLEYYEQYF. In DNA form, the CDR3 reads TGTGCCTGGAGAAGGCTAGAGTACTACGAGCAGTACTTC. Variable domain in full (rest from reference TRBV30 and TRBJ2-7): SQTIHQWPATLVQPVGSPLSLECTVEGTSNPNLYWYRQAAGRGLQLLFYSVGIGQISSEVPQNLSASRPQDRQFILSSKKLLLSDSGFYLCAWRRLEYYEQYFGPGTRLTVT.

The chain links TRBV13 to TRBJ2-5; D is possibly TRBD2 (5 bases). The CDR3 extends over 13 amino acids. V lost 2 bases, J lost 4 bases, and 8 bases lay in between. Germline CDR1 and CDR2: PRHDT and FYEKMQ (reference sequence). The DNA of the CDR3 is TGTGCCAGCAGCTTAATACGGGGAGAGACCCAGTACTTC. Translating it yields CASSLIRGETQYF.

V is TRBV6-6 and J is TRBJ2-2; D not resolved. CDR1 and CDR2 from the germline V gene are MNHNY and SVGAGI (reference sequence). Trimming removed 10 bases from V and 8 bases from J, with 14 bases in between. This CDR3 comprises 12 residues. The CDR3 DNA reads TGTGCCACTTCAGGTCCTGGGGGGGAGCTGTTTTTT. As protein: CATSGPGGELFF.

The chain uses TRBV7-3 and TRBJ2-1, with TRBD1 identical over 10 bases. Germline CDR1 and CDR2: SGHTA and FQGTGA. The CDR3 totals 16 residues. Losses at the gene ends were 2 bases for V and 4 bases for J; bases not matched to a gene: 5. The CDR3 nucleotides read TGTGCCAGCAGCTTAGCCGGACAGGGGGGGTACAATGAGCAGTTCTTC. Encoded protein: CASSLAGQGGYNEQFF.

This clone has just a few counts. V is TRBV5-3 and J is TRBJ1-3, with D maybe TRBD1 (5 bases). TRBV5-3 is identified as an open reading frame with a role that is uncertain. The CDR3 sequence is 14 residues long. Trimming removed 4 bases from V and 0 bases from J, with 8 bases in between. CDR3 sequence reads: CARSGHHSGNTIYF. The CDR3 nucleotides read TGTGCCAGAAGCGGACACCACTCTGGAAACACCATATATTTT.

In DNA form, the CDR3 reads TGTGCCAGCAGCTTAATACAGGGCGGGGAGCTGTTTTTT. Translating it yields CASSLIQGGELFF. The rearrangement joins TRBV6-5 to TRBJ2-2; possible D gene TRBD1, 6 bases. V lost 6 bases and J lost 7, with 12 bases in between. The CDR3 runs to 13 residues. Germline lookup yields CDR1 MNHEY and CDR2 SVGAGI.

The V call is TRBV5-1, the J call TRBJ2-7, with TRBD1 identical over 8 bases. J lost 6 bases, V lost 6 bases, and 11 bases had no gene match. Germline V gene lookup returns CDR1 SGHRS and CDR2 YFSETQ. The CDR3 totals 14 residues. The chain's CDR3 is CASTVTDDRGEQYF. The CDR3 DNA follows: TGCGCCAGCACCGTGACCGATGACAGGGGCGAGCAGTACTTC.

The gene calls are TRBV7-9 and TRBJ2-5; tentatively, D is TRBD1 (5 bases). Trimming pared 8 bases from V and 5 bases from J, leaving 30 bases between. The CDR3 totals 18 residues. Germline CDR1 SEHNR, CDR2 FQNEAQ (reference sequence). The CDR3 DNA reads as TGTGCCAGCCGAGGATATGTGGTTGGACACCCCCAAAGGGAGACCCAGTACTTC. It translates to CASRGYVVGHPQRETQYF.

This chain joins TRBV19 and TRBJ2-1; no clear D gene. V was trimmed by 3 bases and J by 0 bases, leaving 9 bases between them. Germline-derived CDR1 and CDR2 are LNHDA and SQIVND (reference sequence). CDR3 length: 15 amino acids. Written as DNA, the CDR3 is TGTGCCAGTAGTATCGTCCCGAGCTCCTACAATGAGCAGTTCTTC. Translated: CASSIVPSSYNEQFF.

The rearrangement uses TRBV7-3 and TRBJ2-1; the D gene is possibly TRBD1 (6 bases). CDR3 length: 15 residues. Germline loops: CDR1 SGHTA, CDR2 FQGTGA. V lost 5 bases and J lost 3, with 14 bases in between. CDR3: CASSLGGDFYNEQFF. CDR3 in DNA: TGTGCCAGCAGCCTAGGGGGTGACTTCTACAATGAGCAGTTCTTC.

The chain has TRBV19 and TRBJ1-5; 7 bases are shared with TRBD1. V lost 0 bases, J lost 4 bases, and 6 bases stayed unmatched. The germline V gene has CDR1 LNHDA and CDR2 SQIVND (reference sequence). The CDR3 has 16 amino acids. Here the CDR3 reads CASSIDNRGGNQPQHF. The DNA for the CDR3 is TGTGCCAGTAGTATAGATAACAGGGGAGGAAATCAGCCCCAGCATTTT.

V and J are TRBV28 and TRBJ1-2; no clear D gene. CDR3 length: 20 amino acids. Per germline, CDR1 MDHEN and CDR2 SYDVKM. V was pared by 3 bases and J by 3 bases, with 29 bases between. The CDR3 is CASSLPRLPALARDYYGYTF. The CDR3 nucleotides read TGTGCCAGCAGTTTGCCTCGGCTTCCGGCCCTAGCTCGAGACTACTATGGCTACACCTTC.

This clone appeared once. The V and J genes are TRBV28 and TRBJ1-5; the D is unclear. The germline V gene encodes CDR1 MDHEN and CDR2 SYDVKM. V dropped 2 bases and J dropped 4 bases, with 9 bases sitting between them. This CDR3 region has 14 residues. This chain's CDR3 is CASSLRRGNQPQHF. CDR3 sequence (DNA): TGTGCCAGCAGTTTAAGGCGGGGTAATCAGCCCCAGCATTTT.

The rearrangement joins TRBV7-9 to TRBJ1-2, with TRBD1 matching over 7 bases. The CDR3 runs to 16 residues. CDR1 is SEHNR, CDR2 FQNEAQ, per germline (reference sequence). After removal of 5 bases from V and 6 bases from J, the junction contained 15 bases not matched to a gene. CDR3 protein: CASSPRGGGLEDGYTF. The CDR3 bases are TGTGCCAGCAGCCCCAGAGGGGGCGGCCTAGAGGATGGCTACACCTTC.

The chain couples TRBV9 to TRBJ2-1; the D gene is possibly TRBD1 (5 bases). This CDR3 contains 13 residues. Germline loops: CDR1 SGDLS, CDR2 YYNGEE. Trimming stripped 6 bases from V and 3 bases from J, with 10 bases between. The CDR3 loop reads CASTPQGYNEQFF. DNA for the CDR3: TGTGCCAGCACTCCGCAGGGCTACAATGAGCAGTTCTTC.

The V gene is TRBV5-1, the J gene TRBJ1-2; 8 bases map to TRBD1. CDR1 is SGHRS and CDR2 is YFSETQ in the germline V gene. CDR3 length: 15 amino acids. With V trimmed by 4 bases and J by 8 bases, 13 bases remained unmatched. Here the CDR3 reads CASSTSRGQDGGYTF. The CDR3 nucleotides are TGCGCCAGCAGCACGTCCCGGGGACAGGACGGGGGCTACACCTTC.

The chain couples TRBV5-1 to TRBJ1-6, with no clear D. The V gene's germline CDR1 is SGHRS and CDR2 YFSETQ. The length of the CDR3 is 14 residues. Trimming removed 8 bases from V and 5 bases from J, with 14 bases in between. DNA for the CDR3: TGCGCCAGTTCAAGGCAGGCTGATAATTCACCCCTCCACTTT. This translates into CASSRQADNSPLHF.

There are a few counts of this clone. This chain connects TRBV6-1 to TRBJ2-7; 8 nucleotides match TRBD1. V lost 4 bases, J lost 11 bases, and 19 bases stayed unmatched. The CDR3 sequence is 16 residues long. Germline V CDR1 and CDR2: MNHNS, SASEGT. As DNA, the CDR3 is TGTGCCAGCAGTGGAGGAGCCCAGGGGGCGCAGGGAAGGGAGTACTTC. Amino acids: CASSGGAQGAQGREYF.

V gene TRBV9 combines with J gene TRBJ2-5; maybe TRBD1 (6 bases). The J call may be in error: the DNA end matches TRBJ2-7 better. Germline V CDR1 and CDR2: SGDLS, YYNGEE. This CDR3 comprises 14 residues. CDR3 sequence (DNA): TGTGCCAGCAGCCCAGCGGACAGAAGCTACGAGCAGTACTTC. Its protein product is CASSPADRSYEQYF.

The chain couples TRBV19 to TRBJ2-1, with 12 nucleotides matching TRBD2. Germline V gene sequence: CDR1 LNHDA, CDR2 SQIVND (reference sequence). There are 15 residues in the CDR3. Trimming at V came to 5 bases and at J to 7 bases, leaving 6 bases not matched to a gene. CDR3 protein: CASSGLAGRLNEQFF. As DNA, the CDR3 is TGTGCCAGTAGTGGACTAGCGGGACGGCTGAATGAGCAGTTCTTC.

The CDR3: CASSVGQGNEQYF. DNA for the CDR3: TGTGCCAGCAGCGTCGGACAGGGGAACGAGCAGTACTTC. This chain links TRBV9 with TRBJ2-7; 9 bases match TRBD1. Germline loops: CDR1 SGDLS, CDR2 YYNGEE. V lost 2 bases and J lost 5; bases outside the gene matches: 2. The length of the CDR3 is 13 residues.

The genes are TRBV12-5 and TRBJ2-1, with TRBD2 matching 7 bases. Germline V gene data show CDR1 as LGHNT and CDR2 as FRNRAP. The CDR3 sequence is 13 residues long. The V gene end was trimmed by 4 bases and the J gene end by 5 bases; junction bases not matched to a gene: 2. CDR3 nucleotide sequence: TGTGCTAGTGGTTCTGGGAGGGACAATGAGCAGTTCTTC. Translation gives CASGSGRDNEQFF.

There are a few counts of this clone. The same CDR3 arises from other DNA sequences in this sample as well. The genes are TRBV11-2 and TRBJ2-5; D remains unclear. Germline V gives CDR1 SGHAT, CDR2 FQNNGV. The CDR3 spans 13 residues. Trimming removed 1 base at V and 1 base at J, with 4 bases between. The CDR3 region has the DNA TGTGCCAGCAGCTTAGGCAGCCAAGAGACCCAGTACTTC. Translation: CASSLGSQETQYF.

V is TRBV5-6 and J is TRBJ2-5; 9 bases line up with TRBD1. This CDR3 spans 15 amino acids. Germline V gene lookup returns CDR1 SGHDT and CDR2 YYEEEE. V lost 4 bases to trimming and J lost 4 bases; unmatched junction nucleotides: 8. The CDR3 bases are TGTGCCAGCAGCACAGGACAGGGGATGGCAGAGACCCAGTACTTC. Translated, it gives CASSTGQGMAETQYF.

The rearrangement uses TRBV18 and TRBJ2-1; tentative D call: TRBD2 (5 bases). Germline V gives CDR1 KGHSH, CDR2 LQKENI. Trimming removed 6 bases at V and 3 bases at J, with 15 bases between. This CDR3 is built from 15 residues. The CDR3 DNA follows: TGTGCCAGCTCCACGAGAGGGAACCTCTACAATGAGCAGTTCTTC. Translating it yields CASSTRGNLYNEQFF.

This clone was found once. The chain carries TRBV19 and TRBJ2-7; 12 bases are a match to TRBD2. The junction had 11 bases not matched to a gene; V was cut back by 4 bases and J by 4 bases. This CDR3 has 17 residues. Germline CDR1 is LNHDA and CDR2 is SQIVND (reference sequence). Here the CDR3 DNA reads TGTGCCAGTAGTACGACTAGCGGGGGCCGAGAGGGGTACGAGCAGTACTTC. Amino acid sequence: CASSTTSGGREGYEQYF.

This clone was detected once. The chain is built from TRBV5-4 and TRBJ1-1; D is uncertain. The germline V gene encodes CDR1 SGHNT and CDR2 YYREEE (reference sequence). This CDR3 has 14 residues. V was shortened by 7 bases and J by 3 bases, with 16 bases between the two germline ends. The CDR3 sequence: CASDRIGEDTEAFF. CDR3 bases: TGTGCCAGCGACCGGATAGGCGAGGACACTGAAGCTTTCTTT.

V usage is TRBV2 and J usage is TRBJ1-5, with 8 bases identical to TRBD1. V shed 7 bases and J 1 base; nucleotides not matched to a gene: 9. Germline CDR1 and CDR2: SNHLY and FYNNEI. The CDR3 totals 16 residues. The CDR3 DNA reads TGTGCCAGCACTAACCCGGACAGGGTGAGCAATCAGCCCCAGCATTTT. Translating gives CASTNPDRVSNQPQHF.

J is TRBJ2-7 and V is TRBV14; D uncertain. CDR1 is SGHDN and CDR2 is FVKESK in the germline V gene. The V end was cut by 4 bases, the J end by 5 bases, with 6 bases between. The CDR3 consists of 11 residues. CDR3 bases: TGTGCCAGCAGCCTACACGACGAGCAGTACTTC. Its translation is CASSLHDEQYF.

The chain joins TRBV7-9 to TRBJ1-2; D remains unclear. V was shortened by 5 bases and J by 3 bases, with 10 bases between the two germline ends. Per germline, CDR1 SEHNR and CDR2 FQNEAQ (reference sequence). The CDR3 totals 13 residues. The CDR3 DNA reads TGTGCCAGCAGCACGGGAGCTTACTATGGCTACACCTTC. It translates to CASSTGAYYGYTF.